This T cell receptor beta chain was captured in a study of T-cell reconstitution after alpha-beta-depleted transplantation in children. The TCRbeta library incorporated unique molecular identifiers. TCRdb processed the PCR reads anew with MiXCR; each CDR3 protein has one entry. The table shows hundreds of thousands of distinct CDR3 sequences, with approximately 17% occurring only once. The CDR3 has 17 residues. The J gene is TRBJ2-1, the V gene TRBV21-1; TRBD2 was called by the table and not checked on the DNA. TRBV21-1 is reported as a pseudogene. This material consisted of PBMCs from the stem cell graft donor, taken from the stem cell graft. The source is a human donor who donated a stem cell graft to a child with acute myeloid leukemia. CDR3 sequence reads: CASSKGALAGGPHEQFF. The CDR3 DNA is TGTGCCAGCAGCAAAGGCGCACTAGCGGGGGGGCCTCATGAGCAGTTCTTC.